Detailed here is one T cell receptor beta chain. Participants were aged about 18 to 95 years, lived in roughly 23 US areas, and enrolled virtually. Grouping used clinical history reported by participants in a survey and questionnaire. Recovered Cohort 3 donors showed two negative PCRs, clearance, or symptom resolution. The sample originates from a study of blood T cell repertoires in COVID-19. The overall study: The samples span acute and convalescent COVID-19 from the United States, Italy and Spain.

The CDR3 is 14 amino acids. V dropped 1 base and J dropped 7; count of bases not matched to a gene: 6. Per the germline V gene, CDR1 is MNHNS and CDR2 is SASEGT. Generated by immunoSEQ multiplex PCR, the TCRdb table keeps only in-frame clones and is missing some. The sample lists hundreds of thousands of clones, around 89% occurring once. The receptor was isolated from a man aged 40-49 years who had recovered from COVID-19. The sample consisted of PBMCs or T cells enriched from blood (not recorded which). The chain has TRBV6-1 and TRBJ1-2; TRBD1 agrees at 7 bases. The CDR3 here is CASSEEGALVGYTF. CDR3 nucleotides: TGTGCCAGCAGTGAAGAGGGGGCGCTGGTTGGCTACACCTTC.